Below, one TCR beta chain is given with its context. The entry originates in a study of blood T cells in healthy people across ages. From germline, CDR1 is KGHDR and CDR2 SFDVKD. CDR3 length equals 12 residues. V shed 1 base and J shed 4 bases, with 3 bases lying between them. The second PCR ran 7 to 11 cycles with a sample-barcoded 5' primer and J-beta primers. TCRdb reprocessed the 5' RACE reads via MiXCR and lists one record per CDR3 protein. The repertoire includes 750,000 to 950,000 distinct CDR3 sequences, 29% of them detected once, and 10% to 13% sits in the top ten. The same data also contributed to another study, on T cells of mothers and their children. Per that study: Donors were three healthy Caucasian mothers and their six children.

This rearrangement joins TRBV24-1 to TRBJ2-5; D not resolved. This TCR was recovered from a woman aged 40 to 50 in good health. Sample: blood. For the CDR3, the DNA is TGTGCCACCAGTGATTTAAGAGAGACCCAGTACTTC. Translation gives CATSDLRETQYF.